The T cell receptor beta chain described here comes from a study of blood T cell repertoires in COVID-19. As for the study in general: Both acute and convalescent COVID-19 samples were obtained from the United States, Italy and Spain. From T cells, B-cell-depleted T cells, or PBMCs came the material, which was cDNA or gDNA.

Profiling relied on immunoSEQ multiplex PCR, and the TCRdb table lists in-frame clones only, not all of them. This sample carries over 65,000 clones, just under 80% of them seen once, and the ten largest clones take 35% to 40%. The CDR3 runs to 16 residues. Per the germline V gene, CDR1 is SGHVS and CDR2 is FNYEAQ. V shed 5 bases and J shed 0 bases, with 17 bases lying between them. The origin of this receptor is a man aged 60-69 years with COVID-19, enrolled during active disease. The sequenced material came from peripheral blood. The chain combines TRBV7-6 with TRBJ2-7, with TRBD1 as a possible D gene (6 bases). The CDR3 region is CASSNRGHASSYEQYF. CDR3 DNA sequence: TGTGCCAGCAGCAACCGGGGACACGCGAGCTCCTACGAGCAGTACTTC.